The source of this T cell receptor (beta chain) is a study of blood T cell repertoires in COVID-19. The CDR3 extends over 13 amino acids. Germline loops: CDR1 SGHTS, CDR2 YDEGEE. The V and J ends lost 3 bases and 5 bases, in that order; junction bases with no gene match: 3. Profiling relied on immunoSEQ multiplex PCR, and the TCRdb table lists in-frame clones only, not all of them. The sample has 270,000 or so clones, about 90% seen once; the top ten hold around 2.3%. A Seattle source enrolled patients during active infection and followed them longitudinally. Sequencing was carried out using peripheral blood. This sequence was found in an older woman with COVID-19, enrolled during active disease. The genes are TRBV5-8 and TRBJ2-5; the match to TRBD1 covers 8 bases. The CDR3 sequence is CASSWTGRETQYF. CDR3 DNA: TGTGCCAGCAGCTGGACAGGGAGGGAGACCCAGTACTTC.